Shown below are 11 T cell receptor beta chains from a single sample sequenced in a study of blood T cell repertoires in COVID-19 (TCRdb year 2020). Libraries were constructed by the immunoSEQ multiplex PCR assay. In its TCRdb copy, this immuneACCESS table keeps in-frame sequences only and misses some clones. Where compared with another copy, unresolved V genes explain less than half of these, and the others have no known cause. A total of under 200,000 clones appear in this sample, about 86% of them only once. The ten largest account for about 8.2% of the sample. The sequenced sample consisted of peripheral blood. Receptors originate from a man aged 55 to 69 with acute or convalescent COVID-19.

The genes are TRBV2 and TRBJ2-5; TRBD2 matches 7 bases. CDR1 SNHLY and CDR2 FYNNEI come from the germline V gene. CDR3 length: 15 amino acids. Unmatched junction bases numbered 11, after V lost 6 bases and J lost 4 bases. The CDR3 loop is CASSSAGGWRETQYF. CDR3 nucleotides: TGTGCCAGCAGCTCCGCCGGGGGGTGGCGAGAGACCCAGTACTTC.

V gene TRBV15 combines with J gene TRBJ1-6; a possible D gene is TRBD1 (6 bases). In germline, CDR1 is LNHNV, CDR2 YYDKDF (reference sequence). The CDR3 length is 16 residues. V was shortened by 1 base and J by 1 base, with 8 bases between the two germline ends. The DNA for the CDR3 is TGTGCCACCAGCAGAGGAGGGGGTTCCTATAATTCACCCCTCCACTTT. This codes for CATSRGGGSYNSPLHF.

The chain is built from TRBV28 and TRBJ1-6, with D hard to call. Trimming cost V 4 bases and J 9 bases, with 10 bases left between them. Germline V gene sequence: CDR1 MDHEN, CDR2 SYDVKM. This CDR3 has 13 amino acids. CDR3 sequence: CASSSPPGSPLHF. The CDR3 DNA reads TGTGCCAGCAGTTCCCCACCGGGTTCACCCCTCCACTTT. Full variable domain (rest looked up from reference TRBV28 and TRBJ1-6): DVKVTQSSRYLVKRTGEKVFLECVQDMDHENMFWYRQDPGLGLRLIYFSYDVKMKEKGDIPEGYSVSREKKERFSLILESASTNQTSMYLCASSSPPGSPLHFGNGTRLTVT.

This chain joins TRBV29-1 and TRBJ1-2; 7 bases line up with TRBD1. Germline V gives CDR1 SQVTM, CDR2 ANQGSEA. V trimming: 7 bases; J trimming: 0 bases; junction bases outside the gene matches: 2. The CDR3 extends over 12 amino acids. The DNA of the CDR3 is TGCAGCGGGGGACAGACTAACTATGGCTACACCTTC. Translated: CSGGQTNYGYTF.

CDR3 sequence reads: CASRLLTEYGYTF. The CDR3 DNA sequence: TGTGCCAGCAGACTACTGACGGAGTATGGCTACACCTTC. The chain combines TRBV28 with TRBJ1-2; D unclear. The CDR3 is made up of 13 amino acids. Trimming shortened V by 6 bases and J by 5 bases, and 13 bases separated the two germline ends. Germline CDR1 and CDR2: MDHEN and SYDVKM.

The chain carries TRBV19 and TRBJ2-3; TRBD2 aligns across 8 bases. Trimming removed 5 bases from V and 4 bases from J; junction bases left unmatched: 11. CDR1 LNHDA and CDR2 SQIVND come from the germline V gene (reference sequence). The CDR3 contains 16 residues. DNA of the CDR3: TGTGCCAGTAGTCCCGTGGGGCGGGAGGCGTCAGATACGCAGTATTTT. Protein sequence: CASSPVGREASDTQYF.

This chain's CDR3 is CASSFSGILQNEQFF. The CDR3 nucleotides read TGTGCCAGCAGCTTCTCCGGGATCCTACAAAATGAGCAGTTCTTC. J is TRBJ2-1 and V is TRBV11-2; D perhaps matches TRBD2 (5 bases). V lost 3 bases to trimming and J lost 7 bases, with 16 bases between them. This CDR3 spans 15 amino acids. Germline V gene lookup returns CDR1 SGHAT and CDR2 FQNNGV.

The chain is built from TRBV7-8 and TRBJ1-5; D is perhaps TRBD1 (6 bases). Germline CDR1 and CDR2: SGHVS and FQNEAQ. The length of the CDR3 is 18 residues. Trimming stripped 4 bases from V and 2 bases from J, with 21 bases between. This chain's CDR3 is CASSYRDKGGFGNQPQHF. CDR3 nucleotide sequence: TGTGCCAGCAGCTACAGGGACAAGGGTGGATTTGGCAATCAGCCCCAGCATTTT.

The chain is built from TRBV12-3 or TRBV12-4 and TRBJ1-2; D possibly corresponds to TRBD1 (5 bases). The CDR3 is made up of 13 amino acids. The germline V and J ends were trimmed by 6 bases and 2 bases, with 10 bases remaining between them. The CDR3 DNA follows: TGTGCCAGCAGGCCGACAGAGAACTATGGCTACACCTTC. Its protein product is CASRPTENYGYTF.

V usage is TRBV7-3 and J usage is TRBJ2-1; tentatively, D is TRBD2 (5 bases). The germline V gene has CDR1 SGHTA and CDR2 FQGTGA. V was shortened by 8 bases and J by 7 bases, with 15 bases between the two germline ends. This CDR3 spans 13 amino acids. CDR3 residues: CASGPGLLNEQFF. In nucleotides, the CDR3 is TGTGCCAGCGGCCCCGGACTCCTGAATGAGCAGTTCTTC.

This clone was counted once. The chain recombines TRBV2 with TRBJ2-2; D ambiguous. The CDR3 extends over 14 amino acids. The germline CDR1 and CDR2 sequences are SNHLY and FYNNEI. The germline V and J ends were trimmed by 6 bases and 0 bases, with 8 bases remaining between them. CDR3 amino acids: CASSGRPNTGELFF. The DNA of the CDR3 is TGTGCCAGCAGCGGTCGTCCGAACACCGGGGAGCTGTTTTTT.